This T cell receptor beta chain was identified during a study of blood T cell repertoires in COVID-19 (dated by TCRdb to about 2020). General notes on the study: The collaborator samples originated in the United States, Italy and Spain and spanned the acute and convalescent phases of COVID-19. The prospective study material was composed of cDNA or gDNA derived from T cells, B-cell-depleted T cells, or PBMCs. Where HLA class I and class II types were available, the types were taken from metadata supplied by the sample provider, not from assay-based typing. A de-identified subject ID, COVID-19 status, age in years and sex were almost always included in the sample metadata. The samples were drawn from two sources: the first 160 participants of the ongoing ImmuneRACE study, and 950 to 1,500 subjects contributed by 6 global collaborators. The dataset comprised deeply sampled blood TCRbeta repertoires from subjects exposed to, actively infected with, or recovered from COVID-19. A freely available public database, intended as a resource for researchers studying the immune response to SARS-CoV-2, is where the repertoires were released. On the study overall, not on this receptor specifically: The quantity of clinical and demographic metadata differed by source and by participant and was supplied without curation.

Taken from the germline V gene, the CDR1 and CDR2 loops are MRHNA and SNTAGT. Counted from cysteine to phenylalanine, this CDR3 has 15 amino acids. Of the read, only the CDR3 DNA is kept; its 45 bases are in frame from base 1. The trim is 0 bases for V and 0 bases for J, with a gap of 7 bases between the germline ends. Collaborating institutions collected whole blood in K2EDTA tubes following their own protocols. For TCRbeta analysis, collaborator samples were shipped as frozen whole blood, as isolated PBMCs, or as DNA extracted from either sample type. TCRbeta CDR3 regions were amplified from genomic DNA by means of the immunoSEQ Assay, a bias-controlled multiplex PCR. Per the original workflow: Nucleated cell counts per sample were estimated from amplification of reference gene primers within the assay. To quantify the absolute abundance of each unique TCRbeta CDR3 rearrangement, sequence reads were collapsed and filtered. For each sample, productive Simpson clonality was calculated by taking the square root of Simpson's diversity index across productive rearrangements. Held by TCRdb, this immuneACCESS table contains in-frame sequences only and omits some clones. Under half of the omission traces to an unresolved V gene where checked; the cause of the rest is unknown. D and trimming come from the DNA, and the V and J calls and clone size come from that table. The sample table contains about 150,000 clones; only one count was recorded for about 80% of them. About 40% of the sample belongs to the ten largest clones.

This clone was found once. Its antigen is still unknown. There are no base qualities to consult, and no much larger clone falls within one base. The TCR comes from a human donor in a cohort sampled during active COVID-19. The specimen was peripheral blood. The sequence joins TRBV6-4 to TRBJ2-3; 5 matching bases give a weak D call of TRBD1. The CDR3 here reads CASSDSGASTDTQYF. The DNA sequence is given as TGTGCCAGCAGTGACTCTGGGGCGAGCACAGATACGCAGTATTTT.